The next 25 T cell receptor beta chains were all read from a single sample in a study of cytomegalovirus exposure and HLA in healthy donors. With 60 Vbeta and 13 Jbeta primers, the PCR was carried out. Here immunoSEQ multiplex PCR was the method, and the copy in TCRdb shows in-frame clones only, minus some. The table records about 160,000 clones, roughly 80% of them present only once. The specimen was PBMCs. These receptors were taken from a man aged 30 to 45 in good health and CMV-seronegative.

In its sample, this clone was seen once. The identical CDR3 is also encoded by other nucleotide sequences in the sample. DNA for the CDR3: TGTGCCAGCAGCTTAACGGGCGAGCAGTACTTC. Residues: CASSLTGEQYF. The chain employs TRBV7-9 and TRBJ2-7; unclear D gene. This CDR3 comprises 11 residues. CDR1 SEHNR and CDR2 FQNEAQ come from the germline V gene (reference sequence). V was clipped by 2 bases and J by 6 bases, with 5 bases between them.

The rearrangement uses TRBV20-1 and TRBJ1-6; no definite D call. The CDR3 covers 10 residues. Per germline, CDR1 DFQATT and CDR2 SNEGSKA (reference sequence). Trimming took off 7 bases at V and 14 bases at J, with 12 bases between the two ends. The CDR3, as DNA: TGCAGTGGGTCCAGACTGGCCCTCCACTTT. This encodes CSGSRLALHF.

Remarks on this clone: Since the CDR3 does not end with the conserved phenylalanine or tryptophan, this likely comes from a read error. This chain joins TRBV28 and TRBJ2-7, with D possibly matching TRBD2 (5 bases). CDR1 and CDR2 (germline): MDHEN, SYDVKM. The CDR3 totals 12 residues. The V and J ends lost 10 bases and 4 bases respectively, with 14 bases between them. This CDR3 reads CATEGRDYEQYL. The DNA for the CDR3 is TGTGCCACAGAAGGGAGAGATTACGAGCAGTACCTC.

The J gene is TRBJ2-5, the V gene TRBV28, with D perhaps TRBD2 (5 bases). This CDR3 is built from 16 residues. From germline, CDR1 is MDHEN and CDR2 SYDVKM. The V end lost 2 bases, the J end lost 0 bases, and 13 bases lay between the germline ends. The CDR3 here is CASSLTPPGYQETQYF. CDR3 nucleotides: TGTGCCAGCAGTTTAACCCCCCCGGGGTACCAAGAGACCCAGTACTTC.

The chain links TRBV7-9 to TRBJ2-2; 9 bases agree with TRBD2. With V trimmed by 2 bases and J by 1 base, 2 bases remained unmatched. The CDR3 loop spans 16 amino acids. Germline CDR1 and CDR2: SEHNR and FQNEAQ (reference sequence). DNA of the CDR3: TGTGCCAGCAGCTTACTAGCGGGAATGAACACCGGGGAGCTGTTTTTT. Translation gives CASSLLAGMNTGELFF. Filled out from reference TRBV7-9 and TRBJ2-2, the complete variable domain reads DTGVSQNPRHKITKRGQNVTFRCDPISEHNRLYWYRQTLGQGPEFLTYFQNEAQLEKSRLLSDRFSAERPKGSFSTLEIQRTEQGDSAMYLCASSLLAGMNTGELFFGEGSRLTVL.

This clone was recorded a few times. The chain is built from TRBV7-9 and TRBJ2-7; possibly TRBD2 for D (5 bases). Germline-derived CDR1 and CDR2 are SEHNR and FQNEAQ (reference sequence). This CDR3 has 14 residues. The V and J ends lost 7 bases and 3 bases respectively, with 16 bases between them. The CDR3 DNA reads as TGTGCCAGCACCAACCAACCGGGGAACTACGAGCAGTACTTC. As protein: CASTNQPGNYEQYF.

This clone came up a few times. V and J are TRBV19 and TRBJ1-1, with D perhaps matching TRBD1 (6 bases). V lost 1 base and J lost 2, with 11 bases in between. Germline values: CDR1 LNHDA, CDR2 SQIVND (reference sequence). CDR3 length equals 15 residues. The CDR3 DNA reads as TGTGCCAGTAGTATAGGCAGGGGATTCAACACTGAAGCTTTCTTT. It yields the protein CASSIGRGFNTEAFF. The complete variable domain, with remaining parts taken from reference TRBV19 and TRBJ1-1, reads DGGITQSPKYLFRKEGQNVTLSCEQNLNHDAMYWYRQDPGQGLRLIYYSQIVNDFQKGDIAEGYSVSREKKESFPLTVTSAQKNPTAFYLCASSIGRGFNTEAFFGQGTRLTVV.

V is TRBV5-6 and J is TRBJ2-7, with TRBD1 matching over 7 bases. Looked up from germline, CDR1 is SGHDT and CDR2 is YYEEEE. The CDR3 sequence is 13 residues long. V was clipped by 4 bases and J by 1 base; unmatched bases: 2. The CDR3, as DNA: TGTGCCAGCAGCCCACAGGGGTCCTACGAGCAGTACTTC. Its translation: CASSPQGSYEQYF.

This chain uses TRBV6-5 with TRBJ2-3; D is uncertain. Germline-derived CDR1 and CDR2 are MNHEY and SVGAGI. The CDR3 spans 14 residues. Trimming pared 2 bases from V and 8 bases from J, leaving 14 bases between. Here the CDR3 DNA reads TGTGCCAGCAGTTACCAAGGTTCGCAGGCTACGCAGTATTTT. It yields the protein CASSYQGSQATQYF.

This rearrangement joins TRBV28 to TRBJ1-1, with TRBD1 matching over 8 bases. Germline CDR1 reads MDHEN; CDR2 reads SYDVKM. The CDR3 has 11 residues. V shed 3 bases and J 10 bases; nucleotides not matched to a gene: 1. The CDR3, as DNA: TGTGCCAGCAGTTTTACAGGGGGAGCTTTCTTT. This sequence encodes CASSFTGGAFF.

J is TRBJ2-7 and V is TRBV21-1; TRBD1, as called in the table, went unchecked against the DNA. TRBV21-1 is a pseudogene segment. This CDR3 contains 14 residues. CDR3 nucleotide sequence: TGTGCCAGCAGCAAACTCCCAGACTCCTACGAGCAGTACTTC. Its protein is CASSKLPDSYEQYF.

The rearrangement uses TRBV9 and TRBJ1-3; D may be TRBD1 (6 bases). The CDR3 loop spans 14 amino acids. CDR1 and CDR2 (germline): SGDLS, YYNGEE. Trimming left V 0 bases short and J 7 bases short, with 11 bases between. CDR3 sequence: CASSVDSQGNTIYF. In DNA form, the CDR3 reads TGTGCCAGCAGCGTAGATTCACAGGGCAACACCATATATTTT.

V usage is TRBV5-1 and J usage is TRBJ2-7, with 10 bases that match TRBD1. With V trimmed by 3 bases and J by 3 bases, 3 bases remained unmatched. CDR1 is SGHRS, CDR2 YFSETQ, per germline. The CDR3 is made up of 14 amino acids. The CDR3 coding sequence is TGCGCCAGCAGCTCGGGACAGGGGCTCTACGAGCAGTACTTC. Its translation: CASSSGQGLYEQYF.

This chain uses TRBV4-1 with TRBJ1-1; 8 bases line up with TRBD1. Germline V gene sequence: CDR1 MGHRA, CDR2 YSYEKL. V shed 5 bases and J 1 base; nucleotides not matched to a gene: 12. This CDR3 region has 17 residues. The CDR3 DNA reads as TGCGCCAGCAGCGTCCGGGACAGGAGCCAGGCGAACACTGAAGCTTTCTTT. Protein product: CASSVRDRSQANTEAFF.

This chain uses TRBV11-2 with TRBJ1-1, with D possibly being TRBD1 (6 bases). Trimming removed 3 bases from V and 11 bases from J, with 13 bases in between. The CDR3 sequence is 12 residues long. Germline CDR1 is SGHAT and CDR2 is FQNNGV. The CDR3 nucleotides are TGTGCCAGCAGCTTTACAGGGTTAGGGGCTTTCTTT. This translates into CASSFTGLGAFF.

This clone has only one observation. This chain uses TRBV7-2 with TRBJ1-3, with D uncertain. The CDR3 covers 12 residues. Trimming pared 5 bases from V and 7 bases from J, leaving 9 bases between. Looked up from germline, CDR1 is SGHTA and CDR2 is FQGNSA. CDR3 in amino acids: CASSPAGNTIYF. The CDR3, as DNA: TGTGCCAGCAGCCCCGCCGGGAACACCATATATTTT.

Here the CDR3 reads CAWSVLFSGELFF. CDR3 in DNA: TGTGCCTGGAGTGTACTGTTTTCCGGGGAGCTGTTTTTT. The V and J genes are TRBV30 and TRBJ2-2, with no clear D. Germline V gives CDR1 GTSNPN, CDR2 SVGIG (reference sequence). With 0 bases removed from V and 6 bases from J, the gap between germline ends came to 8 bases. The CDR3 has 13 amino acids. Complete variable domain (other parts from reference TRBV30 and TRBJ2-2): SQTIHQWPATLVQPVGSPLSLECTVEGTSNPNLYWYRQAAGRGLQLLFYSVGIGQISSEVPQNLSASRPQDRQFILSSKKLLLSDSGFYLCAWSVLFSGELFFGEGSRLTVL.

This chain links TRBV9 with TRBJ2-2; D might be TRBD1 (6 bases). Germline V gene sequence: CDR1 SGDLS, CDR2 YYNGEE. Trimming left V 0 bases short and J 4 bases short, with 16 bases between. This CDR3 spans 17 amino acids. CDR3 amino acids: CASSVVASKGGTGELFF. CDR3 nucleotides: TGTGCCAGCAGCGTAGTAGCGTCGAAAGGGGGCACCGGGGAGCTGTTTTTT. The full variable domain, in which reference TRBV9 and TRBJ2-2 provide the parts outside the CDR3, is DSGVTQTPKHLITATGQRVTLRCSPRSGDLSVYWYQQSLDQGLQFLIQYYNGEERAKGNILERFSAQQFPDLHSELNLSSLELGDSALYFCASSVVASKGGTGELFFGEGSRLTVL.

This clone was detected a few times. The chain is built from TRBV4-3 and TRBJ2-7, with TRBD2 matching over 8 bases. Germline CDR1 reads LGHNA; CDR2 reads YSLEER. The CDR3 has 18 amino acids. V gave up 0 bases and J gave up 2 bases; unmatched junction bases: 12. CDR3 in DNA: TGCGCCAGCAGCCAAGATCGTGAGCTAGCGGGTGGGACCTACGAGCAGTACTTC. The encoded protein is CASSQDRELAGGTYEQYF.

The chain has TRBV10-1 and TRBJ2-2; D remains unclear. CDR3 length equals 14 residues. Germline CDR1 WNHNN, CDR2 SYGVQD (reference sequence). Trimming took off 6 bases at V and 2 bases at J, with 10 bases between the two ends. CDR3 bases: TGCGCCAGCAGGAGCCATATTAACACCGGGGAGCTGTTTTTT. Encoded protein: CASRSHINTGELFF.

This rearrangement joins TRBV7-2 to TRBJ2-7; possibly TRBD1 for D (5 bases). V was shortened by 5 bases and J by 3 bases, with 14 bases between the two germline ends. CDR1 SGHTA and CDR2 FQGNSA come from the germline V gene. The CDR3 runs 14 residues. The CDR3 DNA reads as TGTGCCAGCAGCCCCCCTCCGGACAACTACGAGCAGTACTTC. It encodes CASSPPPDNYEQYF.

This clone was seen only once. This chain joins TRBV5-4 and TRBJ2-1; TRBD1 matches 10 bases. Trimming at V came to 4 bases and at J to 2 bases, leaving 3 bases not matched to a gene. Germline CDR1 SGHNT, CDR2 YYREEE (reference sequence). The CDR3 is 15 residues long. The CDR3 is CASSAGTGAYNEQFF. For the CDR3, the DNA is TGTGCCAGCAGCGCCGGGACAGGGGCCTACAATGAGCAGTTCTTC.

The chain couples TRBV11-2 to TRBJ2-5, with D unclear. Deletions cut 1 base from V and 1 base from J, with 7 bases between. Germline CDR1 is SGHAT and CDR2 is FQNNGV. The CDR3 runs 14 residues. CDR3 sequence (DNA): TGTGCCAGCAGCTTAGGAAACACCCAAGAGACCCAGTACTTC. This translates into CASSLGNTQETQYF.

The chain uses TRBV10-3 and TRBJ2-7, with D possibly TRBD2 on 5 matching bases. V was pared by 2 bases and J by 1 base, with 12 bases between. The CDR3 covers 15 residues. Germline CDR1 is ENHRY and CDR2 is SYGVKD. CDR3 in amino acids: CAISEKEAGSYEQYF. Here the CDR3 DNA reads TGTGCCATCAGTGAGAAGGAGGCTGGATCCTACGAGCAGTACTTC.

The chain links TRBV5-1 to TRBJ1-5, with no clear D. Germline V gene lookup returns CDR1 SGHRS and CDR2 YFSETQ. Between the trimmed V and J ends, which lost 0 bases and 0 bases, there was a span of 7 bases. The CDR3 is 15 residues long. The CDR3 region has the DNA TGCGCCAGCAGCTTGGGTGAGTTTAGCAATCAGCCCCAGCATTTT. Translating it yields CASSLGEFSNQPQHF. Looking up the rest from reference TRBV5-1 and TRBJ1-5 gives the full variable domain: KAGVTQTPRYLIKTRGQQVTLSCSPISGHRSVSWYQQTPGQGLQFLFEYFSETQRNKGNFPGRFSGRQFSNSRSEMNVSTLELGDSALYLCASSLGEFSNQPQHFGDGTRLSIL.